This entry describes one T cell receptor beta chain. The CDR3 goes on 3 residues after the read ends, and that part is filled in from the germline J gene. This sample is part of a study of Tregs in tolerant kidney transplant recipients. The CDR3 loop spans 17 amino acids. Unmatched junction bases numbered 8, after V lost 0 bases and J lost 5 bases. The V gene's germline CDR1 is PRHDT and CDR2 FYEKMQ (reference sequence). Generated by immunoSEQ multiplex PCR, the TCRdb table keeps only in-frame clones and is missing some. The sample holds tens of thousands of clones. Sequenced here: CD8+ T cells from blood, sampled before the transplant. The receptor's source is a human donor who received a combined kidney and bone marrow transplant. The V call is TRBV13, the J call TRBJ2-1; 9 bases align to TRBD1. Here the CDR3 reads CASSLGPGQGFHNEQFF. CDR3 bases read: TGTGCCAGCAGCTTAGGCCCCGGACAGGGGTTCCACAATGAG.